This T cell receptor (beta chain) was sequenced during a study of blood T cell repertoires in COVID-19. Study-wide background: PBMCs, B-cell-depleted T cells, or T cells provided the cDNA or gDNA that made up the material.

V lost 2 bases, J lost 1 base, and 5 bases lay in between. Germline assignment: CDR1 MNHNS and CDR2 SASEGT. The CDR3 covers 13 residues. Seattle patients were enrolled during active infection and followed longitudinally. A word on this clone: At the DNA level, this CDR3 is encoded by other sequences in the same sample as well.

TCRdb's copy holds only in-frame clones and misses some; the assay was immunoSEQ multiplex PCR. The sample consists of 200,000 to 300,000 clones, around 87% of them appearing once. The specimen sequenced was peripheral blood. The receptor's source is a woman aged 55-70 years with COVID-19, enrolled during active disease. The chain carries TRBV6-1 and TRBJ1-1; D is unclear. This chain's CDR3 is CASSERENTEAFF. Here the CDR3 DNA reads TGTGCCAGCAGTGAACGCGAGAACACTGAAGCTTTCTTT.